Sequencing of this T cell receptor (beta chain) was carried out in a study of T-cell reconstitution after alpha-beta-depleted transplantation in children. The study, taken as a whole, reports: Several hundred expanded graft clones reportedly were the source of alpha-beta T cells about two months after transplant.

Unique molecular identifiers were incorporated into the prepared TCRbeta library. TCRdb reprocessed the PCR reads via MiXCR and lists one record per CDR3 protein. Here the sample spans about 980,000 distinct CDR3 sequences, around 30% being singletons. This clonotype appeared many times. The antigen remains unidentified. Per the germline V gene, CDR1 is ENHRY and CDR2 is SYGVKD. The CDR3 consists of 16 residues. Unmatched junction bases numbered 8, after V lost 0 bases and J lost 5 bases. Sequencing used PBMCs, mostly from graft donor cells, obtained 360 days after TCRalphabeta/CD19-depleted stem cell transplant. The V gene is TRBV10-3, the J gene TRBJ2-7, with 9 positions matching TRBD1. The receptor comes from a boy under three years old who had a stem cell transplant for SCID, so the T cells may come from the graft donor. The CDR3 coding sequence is TGTGCCATCAGTGAGTCGAGAGACAGGGGGTTCGACGAGCAGTACTTC. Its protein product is CAISESRDRGFDEQYF.